Listed below are T cell receptor beta chains from one sample, sequenced in a study of blood T cell repertoires in COVID-19. Profiling relied on immunoSEQ multiplex PCR, and the TCRdb table lists in-frame clones only, not all of them. The table lists roughly 220,000 clones, over 75% of them singletons. The specimen was peripheral blood. The origin of the receptors is a man at least 80 years old with acute or convalescent COVID-19. Both conserved end residues are part of each CDR3. D genes are given only for firm matches. Clone sizes are given selectively: once, few, many, or a class where the clone is expanded.

V gene	D gene	J gene	clone size	CDR3 DNA	CDR3 protein
TRBV24-1	TRBD1	TRBJ2-1	-	TGTGCCACCAGTGATATCCGGACAGGGTCCTACAATGAGCAGTTCTTC	CATSDIRTGSYNEQFF
TRBV6-5	-	TRBJ2-5	-	TGTGCCAGCAGTCCAGGTGTTCTGGTGACCCAGTACTTC	CASSPGVLVTQYF
TRBV7-8	TRBD2	TRBJ2-2	-	TGTGCCAGCAGCTTAAAAAAGCGGGATGTGGGGGAGCTGTTTTTT	CASSLKKRDVGELFF
TRBV10-3	-	TRBJ2-2	-	TGTGCCATCAGTGAGTCAGGAGGGTTCGGGGAGCTGTTTTTT	CAISESGGFGELFF
TRBV4-1	-	TRBJ2-5	-	TGCGCCAGCAGCCAGGCGGGACAGCCCCCCGAGACCCAGTACTTC	CASSQAGQPPETQYF
TRBV7-9	-	TRBJ1-5	-	TGTGCCAGCAGCTTCGGGAATCAGCCCCAGCATTTT	CASSFGNQPQHF
TRBV28	TRBD2	TRBJ2-2	-	TGTGCCAGCAGTCCCATGACTAGCGGGATGACCGGGGAGCTGTTTTTT	CASSPMTSGMTGELFF
TRBV6-5	-	TRBJ2-1	-	TGTGCCAGCAGTCCTCGCCGTAGCGATGAGCAGTTCTTC	CASSPRRSDEQFF
TRBV28	-	TRBJ2-1	-	TGTGCCAGCAGTTCCCTGACAGCTAGCTCCTACAATGAGCAGTTCTTC	CASSSLTASSYNEQFF
TRBV7-3	-	TRBJ2-5	-	TGTGCCAGCAGCCGCCAACACATTCCGGACTCTGGGGAGACCCAGTACTTC	CASSRQHIPDSGETQYF
TRBV19	-	TRBJ2-2	once	TGTGCCAGTAGTATTGCCTTAACGACAGCCTCGAGGGGGGAGCTGTTTTTT	CASSIALTTASRGELFF
TRBV18	-	TRBJ2-4	-	TGTGCCAGCTCACAACTGGGAGGTGACAAAAACATTCAGTACTTC	CASSQLGGDKNIQYF
TRBV4-3	TRBD2	TRBJ2-3	-	TGCGCCAGCAGCCAAGTTTTAGCGGGAGGGGCTACGCAGTATTTT	CASSQVLAGGATQYF
TRBV5-1	-	TRBJ2-5	-	TGCGCCAGCAGCTTGACCCGACAGAGACAAGAGACCCAGTACTTC	CASSLTRQRQETQYF
TRBV7-3	-	TRBJ2-3	-	TGTGCCAGCAGCTTACAAAGCGGGACAGATACGCAGTATTTT	CASSLQSGTDTQYF
TRBV5-1	-	TRBJ1-2	-	TGCGCCAGCAGCGAGAATCCGGGTGAGACTAACTATGGCTACACCTTC	CASSENPGETNYGYTF
TRBV7-3	TRBD1	TRBJ2-2	-	TGTGCCAGCAGTCAATTCGCCCCGCAGGGGGTCAACGGGGAGCTGTTTTTT	CASSQFAPQGVNGELFF
TRBV6-5	TRBD2	TRBJ2-5	-	TGTGCCAGCAGTTACTCTTCGGGAGGGGGACAAGAGACCCAGTACTTC	CASSYSSGGGQETQYF
TRBV5-6	-	TRBJ2-1	-	TGTGCCAGCAGCTTGAGGGGGATTAACAATGAGCAGTTCTTC	CASSLRGINNEQFF
TRBV6-5	TRBD1	TRBJ1-1	-	TGTGCCAGCAGCGAGGACAGGGGGTCTGAAGCTTTCTTT	CASSEDRGSEAFF
TRBV28	TRBD1	TRBJ2-5	-	TGTGCCAGCAGTCCAAGGACAGGGGCCTCCCAAGAGACCCAGTACTTC	CASSPRTGASQETQYF
TRBV27	TRBD2	TRBJ2-5	-	TGTGCCAGCAGTTCGCCGGGACTAGCGGGAGTACGAGAGACCCAGTACTTC	CASSSPGLAGVRETQYF
TRBV11-2	-	TRBJ1-1	-	TGTGCCAGCAGCTACACAGGGAATTCGCGCACTGAAGCTTTCTTT	CASSYTGNSRTEAFF
TRBV18	-	TRBJ1-4	-	TGTGCCAGCCAGGGGACGCTAAGTGAAAAACTGTTTTTT	CASQGTLSEKLFF
TRBV24-1	-	TRBJ2-5	-	TGTGCCACCAGTGATTCCATGGACAGCTTCCAAGAGACCCAGTACTTC	CATSDSMDSFQETQYF
TRBV6-5	TRBD2	TRBJ2-1	-	TGTGCCAGCAGTCAGCGGGACCGAAACTACAATGAGCAGTTCTTC	CASSQRDRNYNEQFF
TRBV7-9	-	TRBJ2-2	-	TGTGCCAGCACTCCGGGCGGGGAGCTGTTTTTT	CASTPGGELFF
TRBV2	-	TRBJ1-6	-	TGTGCCAGCAGTGAGGGGCAGGGGAATAATTCACCCCTCCACTTT	CASSEGQGNNSPLHF
TRBV30	TRBD2	TRBJ2-1	-	TGTGCCTGGCGAGGACTAGCGGGGGCCTCTGGTGAGCAGTTCTTC	CAWRGLAGASGEQFF
TRBV2	TRBD1	TRBJ1-6	-	TGTGCCAGTAATGGACAGGTTTATAATTCACCCCTCCACTTT	CASNGQVYNSPLHF
TRBV24-1	TRBD1	TRBJ2-2	-	TGTGCCACCAGTGACTACAGGGGGACCGGGGAGCTGTTTTTT	CATSDYRGTGELFF
TRBV7-9	-	TRBJ1-6	-	TGTGCCAGCAGCTTAGGGACAGCCCGAGTGGGACCTAATTCACCCCTCCACTTT	CASSLGTARVGPNSPLHF
TRBV28	-	TRBJ2-7	-	TGTGCCAGCAGTTTTCTCAGGGGTGGGTACGAGCAGTACTTC	CASSFLRGGYEQYF
TRBV18	TRBD2	TRBJ2-1	-	TGTGCCAGCTCACCACCGGGACTAGCGTCTCGCAATGAGCAGTTCTTC	CASSPPGLASRNEQFF
TRBV5-1	-	TRBJ2-7	-	TGCGCCAGCAGCTTGGTCCCACCGACAGGTACCTCCTACGAGCAGTACTTC	CASSLVPPTGTSYEQYF
TRBV9	-	TRBJ2-1	-	TGTGCCAGCAGCGTGGAGGGGGCCCTCTACAATGAGCAGTTCTTC	CASSVEGALYNEQFF
TRBV7-9	-	TRBJ2-5	-	TGTGCCAGCAGTCTGCCTACAGGGTTCCAAGAGACCCAGTACTTC	CASSLPTGFQETQYF
TRBV4-1	TRBD2	TRBJ2-5	-	TGCGCCAGCAGCCAAAGAACGCAGCGGGGAAGGTACCAAGAGACCCAGTACTTC	CASSQRTQRGRYQETQYF
TRBV3-1/TRBV3-2	TRBD1	TRBJ2-7	-	TGTGCCAGCAGCCAAGGGGACAGCCTACGACCGCAGTACTTC	CASSQGDSLRPQYF
TRBV28	TRBD1	TRBJ1-1	few	TGTGCCAACCGAAGACAGGGTGAACCTGAAGCTTTCTTT	CANRRQGEPEAFF
TRBV3-1/TRBV3-2	TRBD2	TRBJ2-1	-	TGTGCCAGCAGCCAAGTTACCGGGACTAGGAATGAGCAGTTCTTC	CASSQVTGTRNEQFF
TRBV3-1/TRBV3-2	-	TRBJ2-1	-	TGTGCCAGCAGCCAAGACCCTCGACTGTCCTCCTACAATGAGCAGTTCTTC	CASSQDPRLSSYNEQFF
TRBV6-5	-	TRBJ1-2	-	TGTGCCAGCAGTTACGTCAGGGGCTATGGCTACACCTTC	CASSYVRGYGYTF
TRBV30	-	TRBJ1-5	-	TGTGCCTGGAGCCCTTTCGGAGATCAGCCCCAGCATTTT	CAWSPFGDQPQHF
TRBV29-1	TRBD1	TRBJ2-5	-	TGCAGCGTTGCTCGGGACAGTCAAGAGACCCAGTACTTC	CSVARDSQETQYF
TRBV6-5	-	TRBJ1-5	-	TGTGCCAGTAGGGGTGAAGGGCACCATCAGCCCCAGCATTTT	CASRGEGHHQPQHF
TRBV30	-	TRBJ2-7	-	TGTGCCTGGAGTGTAGGAGTTAGGGGCTCCTACGAGCAGTACTTC	CAWSVGVRGSYEQYF
TRBV20-1	TRBD1	TRBJ2-1	-	TGCAGTGCTAGTGACCGGGACAGGTGGCACAATGAGCAGTTCTTC	CSASDRDRWHNEQFF
TRBV28	-	TRBJ2-2	-	TGTGCCAGTCAGGGGAGGGGCGGTGCCGGGGAGCTGTTTTTT	CASQGRGGAGELFF
TRBV5-1	TRBD2	TRBJ2-1	-	TGCGCCAGCAGCCTGAGCGGGAGGGATTACAATGAGCAGTTCTTC	CASSLSGRDYNEQFF
TRBV19	TRBD1	TRBJ2-3	-	TGTGCCAGTAGGGAAGTGGACAGGTCTAGCACAGATACGCAGTATTTT	CASREVDRSSTDTQYF
TRBV19	TRBD1	TRBJ1-2	-	TGTGCCAGTAGTATAGATCCCGGACAGGGGACCTATGGCTACACCTTC	CASSIDPGQGTYGYTF
TRBV29-1	TRBD1	TRBJ1-5	-	TGCAGCGCAGGACAGGGTGGCAATCAGCCCCAGCATTTT	CSAGQGGNQPQHF
TRBV12-5	TRBD1	TRBJ1-1	-	TGTGCTAGTGGAGGGACAGGGTTGGTCACTGAAGCTTTCTTT	CASGGTGLVTEAFF
TRBV24-1	TRBD1	TRBJ1-5	-	TGTGCCACCAGTGACAGAGGGACAGGGGGTCAGCCCCAGCATTTT	CATSDRGTGGQPQHF
TRBV5-1	-	TRBJ2-3	-	TGCGCCAGCAGCCCGGACAGTCCCACAGATACGCAGTATTTT	CASSPDSPTDTQYF
TRBV13	-	TRBJ1-2	-	TGTGCCAGCAGCTTACGGGGTACCGTCAACTATGGCTACACCTTC	CASSLRGTVNYGYTF